What follows are 20 T cell receptor beta chains derived from one specimen sequenced in a study of T cells in Graves' hyperthyroidism and ophthalmopathy. RNA transcripts were the template for amplifying TCR beta CDR3 regions. Primed by the HTBI set, a first-round RT-PCR was run on the TCR CDR3. TCRdb called the multiplex PCR reads again in MiXCR, with one record for every CDR3 protein. In the table there are hundreds of thousands of distinct CDR3 sequences, more than 15% of which are singletons. Input material: blood. Receptors were obtained from a woman aged 55-69 years with Graves' ophthalmopathy.

This clonotype was counted many times. The rearrangement joins TRBV27 to TRBJ1-2; D not certain. The CDR3 has 14 residues. V was trimmed by 4 bases and J by 5 bases, leaving 14 bases between them. The germline V gene has CDR1 MNHEY and CDR2 SMNVEV (reference sequence). The CDR3 DNA sequence: TGTGCCAGCAGTTCTGTGTCCGTACCTTATGGCTACACCTTC. Encoded protein: CASSSVSVPYGYTF.

In this sample, this clonotype turned up a few times. The rearrangement links TRBV19 to TRBJ1-1; tentatively, D is TRBD1 (5 bases). The germline CDR1 and CDR2 sequences are LNHDA and SQIVND (reference sequence). Trimming cost V 1 base and J 5 bases, with 14 bases left between them. This CDR3 is built from 15 residues. CDR3 in amino acids: CASSIARDTITEAFF. DNA of the CDR3: TGTGCCAGTAGTATAGCCAGGGATACGATTACTGAAGCTTTCTTT.

This clonotype was detected only a few times. Mismatch with germline at one junction end may stem from a read error. The chain is built from TRBV7-6 and TRBJ2-1, with D perhaps matching TRBD2 (5 bases). This CDR3 is 13 amino acids long. Germline values: CDR1 SGHVS, CDR2 FNYEAQ. The CDR3: CATSGNSYNEQFF. In DNA form, the CDR3 reads TGTGCCACCAGCGGAAACTCCTACAATGAGCAGTTCTTC.

This clonotype has a count of ten or more. V gene TRBV2 combines with J gene TRBJ1-1; no firm D call. CDR1 is SNHLY, CDR2 FYNNEI, per germline. V dropped 7 bases and J dropped 0 bases, with 3 bases sitting between them. This CDR3 comprises 11 residues. Written as DNA, the CDR3 is TGTGCCAGCACGGTGAACACTGAAGCTTTCTTT. Translation gives CASTVNTEAFF.

This clonotype was counted between two and nine times. This sequence may be a read error, since a much larger clone differs from it by one base. For the CDR3, the DNA is TGCGCCAGCGGCCGACAGGGCCCCTACACAGATACGCAGTATTTT. It encodes CASGRQGPYTDTQYF. The chain joins TRBV5-1 to TRBJ2-3, with 7 bases identical to TRBD1. The V segment lost 7 bases and the J segment 2 bases; nucleotides outside the gene matches: 10. The CDR3 extends over 15 amino acids. Germline CDR1 and CDR2: SGHRS and YFSETQ.

In its sample, this clonotype was seen many times. This sequence joins TRBV7-2 and TRBJ2-7; 7 bases agree with TRBD2. This CDR3 region has 16 residues. Germline V gene lookup returns CDR1 SGHTA and CDR2 FQGNSA. The V segment lost 4 bases and the J segment 3 bases; nucleotides outside the gene matches: 12. Here the CDR3 DNA reads TGTGCCAGCAGCTCTCATCCCCACCCGGGAGGCTACGAGCAGTACTTC. Protein product: CASSSHPHPGGYEQYF.

Many counts were recorded for this clonotype. The V gene is TRBV7-2, the J gene TRBJ2-7, with D perhaps given as TRBD1 or TRBD2 (5 bases each). The CDR3 has 14 amino acids. Trimming removed 2 bases from V and 2 bases from J, with 10 bases in between. CDR1 is SGHTA and CDR2 is FQGNSA in the germline V gene. CDR3 region: CASSLNGATYEQYF. CDR3 DNA sequence: TGTGCCAGCAGCTTAAACGGGGCAACCTACGAGCAGTACTTC. Based on the CDR3 plus reference TRBV7-2 and TRBJ2-7, the full variable domain is GAGVSQSPSNKVTEKGKDVELRCDPISGHTALYWYRQSLGQGLEFLIYFQGNSAPDKSGLPSDRFSAERTGGSVSTLTIQRTQQEDSAVYLCASSLNGATYEQYFGPGTRLTVT.

This clonotype was picked up a small number of times. The V gene is TRBV19, the J gene TRBJ1-2; possible D gene TRBD1, 5 bases. The CDR3 has 12 amino acids. V was shortened by 5 bases and J by 8 bases, with 12 bases between the two germline ends. CDR1 is LNHDA and CDR2 is SQIVND in the germline V gene (reference sequence). DNA of the CDR3: TGTGCCAGTAGTGATCCAGGGCAGGGCTACACCTTC. Its protein is CASSDPGQGYTF.

This clonotype was counted many times. The rearrangement uses TRBV2 and TRBJ2-5; 10 positions agree with TRBD2. The CDR3 spans 15 residues. The germline CDR1 and CDR2 sequences are SNHLY and FYNNEI. After removal of 4 bases from V and 3 bases from J, the junction contained 5 bases not matched to a gene. The CDR3 reads CASSGLAGAKETQYF. CDR3 DNA sequence: TGTGCCAGCAGTGGGCTAGCGGGGGCTAAAGAGACCCAGTACTTC.

This clonotype was observed at least ten times. The CDR3 DNA follows: TGCAGTGCCGAGGGGGGTGGGTCTGAAGCTTTCTTT. Protein: CSAEGGGSEAFF. J is TRBJ1-1 and V is TRBV20-1, with D tentatively TRBD1 (6 bases). Germline CDR1 and CDR2: DFQATT and SNEGSKA (reference sequence). The V gene lost 6 bases and the J gene lost 6 bases, with 14 bases spanning the gap. The CDR3 consists of 12 residues.

This clonotype has at least ten counts. The rearrangement links TRBV7-2 to TRBJ2-5; the match to TRBD1 covers 7 bases. After removal of 4 bases from V and 4 bases from J, the junction contained 9 bases not matched to a gene. Germline V gene data show CDR1 as SGHTA and CDR2 as FQGNSA. This CDR3 spans 15 amino acids. As DNA, the CDR3 is TGTGCCAGCAGCTACCCCGGACAGGCGGCAGAGACCCAGTACTTC. This encodes CASSYPGQAAETQYF.

In the case of this clonotype: A much larger clone lies a single base off, so this may be a read error. V and J are TRBV7-2 and TRBJ2-1; 8 nucleotides align to TRBD2. Germline-derived CDR1 and CDR2 are SGHTA and FQGNSA. The CDR3 has 17 residues. The CDR3 here is CASSLQGSRLATHEQFF. The CDR3, as DNA: TGCGCCAGCAGCTTGCAGGGGAGTAGACTAGCGACCCACGAGCAGTTCTTC.

This clonotype has at least ten counts. The chain couples TRBV2 to TRBJ1-1; 8 nucleotides match TRBD1. Germline CDR1 is SNHLY and CDR2 is FYNNEI. The CDR3 length is 14 residues. V was clipped by 5 bases and J by 1 base; unmatched bases: 3. The CDR3, as DNA: TGTGCCAGCAGTAGACAGGGGCGGAACACTGAAGCTTTCTTT. Translated: CASSRQGRNTEAFF.

In its sample, this clonotype was seen many times. The chain combines TRBV4-3 with TRBJ2-3, with 8 bases lining up with TRBD1. V lost 1 base, J lost 6 bases, and 6 bases stayed unmatched. From germline, CDR1 is LGHNA and CDR2 YSLEER. The CDR3 has 15 amino acids. CDR3 nucleotides: TGCGCCAGCAGCCAAGGGGTCTGGACAGGGGATACGCAGTATTTT. It translates to CASSQGVWTGDTQYF.

The rearrangement joins TRBV5-1 to TRBJ2-5, with 7 bases fitting TRBD2. CDR3 length: 15 residues. V trimming: 5 bases; J trimming: 4 bases; junction bases outside the gene matches: 11. The germline V gene has CDR1 SGHRS and CDR2 YFSETQ. CDR3 loop: CASRPGTPGGETQYF. The CDR3 DNA sequence: TGCGCCAGCAGACCCGGGACCCCGGGGGGAGAGACCCAGTACTTC.

In its sample, this clonotype was seen many times. V usage is TRBV18 and J usage is TRBJ1-1; D ambiguous. Looked up from germline, CDR1 is KGHSH and CDR2 is LQKENI. The CDR3 loop spans 14 amino acids. V lost 0 bases to trimming and J lost 3 bases, with 8 bases between them. The CDR3 DNA sequence: TGTGCCAGCTCACCACCGATTGGGGACACTGAAGCTTTCTTT. Residues: CASSPPIGDTEAFF.

This chain joins TRBV27 and TRBJ2-7; the D gene is possibly TRBD1 (5 bases). From germline, CDR1 is MNHEY and CDR2 SMNVEV (reference sequence). CDR3 length: 17 residues. The V and J ends lost 3 bases and 5 bases respectively, with 23 bases between them. This chain's CDR3 is CASSFWAPRGLVNEQYF. CDR3 bases: TGTGCCAGCAGTTTTTGGGCCCCTAGGGGCTTAGTAAACGAGCAGTACTTC.

The table lists this clonotype with many counts. In DNA, the CDR3 is TGCGCCAGCAGCCAAGACGGAACAGGGGGCACTGAAGCTTTCTTT. Protein: CASSQDGTGGTEAFF. The chain links TRBV4-1 to TRBJ1-1; 8 bases are a match to TRBD1. The CDR3 loop spans 15 amino acids. Germline V gene lookup returns CDR1 MGHRA and CDR2 YSYEKL. V lost 0 bases, J lost 4 bases, and 4 bases stayed unmatched.

This clonotype occurred a few times. The chain links TRBV4-3 to TRBJ1-4; 11 bases fit TRBD1. The germline CDR1 and CDR2 sequences are LGHNA and YSLEER. CDR3 length: 12 residues. The trim removed 6 bases at V and 10 bases at J, leaving 1 base unmatched. This CDR3 is CASRDRGRKLFF. CDR3 in DNA: TGCGCCAGCAGGGACAGGGGGCGAAAACTGTTTTTT.

This chain joins TRBV28 and TRBJ2-3; D possibly corresponds to TRBD2 (5 bases). The CDR3 runs 15 residues. Germline V CDR1 and CDR2: MDHEN, SYDVKM. Trimming stripped 5 bases from V and 1 base from J, with 13 bases between. The CDR3, as DNA: TGTGCCAGCAGTCCGTCCGGGGATGGCACAGATACGCAGTATTTT. As protein: CASSPSGDGTDTQYF.